Below, 19 T cell receptor beta chains from the same sample are listed, as sequenced in a study of CD8+ T cells in alopecia areata. Treatment of the sample: oral pan-JAK inhibitor, 5-10 mg twice daily. Reverse transcription of extracted RNA yielded cDNA, which provided the sequencing template. The method was immunoSEQ multiplex PCR; TCRdb's version includes in-frame clones alone and lacks a portion of them. The data contain roughly 120,000 clones, approximately 52% of them singletons. This specimen consisted of CD8+ T cells sorted from blood, obtained at week 4, from a patient treated with tofacitinib. These receptors were taken from a human donor with alopecia areata.

This CDR3 is CASSLGGNEKLFF. CDR3 nucleotide sequence: TGTGCCAGCAGCTTAGGAGGAAATGAAAAACTGTTTTTT. The chain has TRBV7-6 and TRBJ1-4; D is uncertain. V lost 1 base and J 5 bases, leaving 5 bases between the germline ends. CDR3 length equals 13 residues. Germline-derived CDR1 and CDR2 are SGHVS and FNYEAQ.

The J gene is TRBJ2-3, the V gene TRBV6-1; D unclear. The CDR3 covers 16 residues. The V gene's germline CDR1 is MNHNS and CDR2 SASEGT. V was shortened by 4 bases and J by 3 bases, with 17 bases between the two germline ends. DNA of the CDR3: TGTGCCAGCAGTGCAGACCCCTTCGGGTGGACAGATACGCAGTATTTT. Amino acid sequence: CASSADPFGWTDTQYF.

The chain carries TRBV23-1 and TRBJ1-2, with TRBD1 matching over 7 bases. TRBV23-1 is assigned to the ORF class and has an uncertain function. There are 13 residues in the CDR3. After removal of 4 bases from V and 4 bases from J, the junction contained 3 bases not matched to a gene. The CDR3 DNA is TGCGCCAGCAGTCGGGACAGACCCTATGGCTACACCTTC. It translates to CASSRDRPYGYTF.

This clone turned up a few times. The chain is built from TRBV29-1 and TRBJ1-4; D call uncertain. The germline gives CDR1 SQVTM, CDR2 ANQGSEA. This CDR3 contains 14 residues. Trimming shortened V by 4 bases and J by 0 bases, and 9 bases separated the two germline ends. The CDR3 is CSVAEGATNEKLFF. The CDR3, as DNA: TGCAGCGTTGCCGAGGGTGCAACTAATGAAAAACTGTTTTTT.

V gene TRBV7-3 combines with J gene TRBJ2-3; D not resolved. Germline lookup yields CDR1 SGHTA and CDR2 FQGTGA. The germline V and J ends were trimmed by 6 bases and 4 bases, with 11 bases remaining between them. The CDR3 consists of 13 residues. The CDR3 DNA sequence: TGTGCCAGCAGTCCACCCGCGGCAGATACGCAGTATTTT. It is translated as CASSPPAADTQYF.

V usage is TRBV27 and J usage is TRBJ2-5; no firm D call. CDR3 length equals 15 residues. The ends were cut back, 5 bases at V and 0 bases at J, with 13 bases in the middle. CDR1 MNHEY and CDR2 SMNVEV come from the germline V gene (reference sequence). This chain's CDR3 is CASSHVVSYQETQYF. DNA for the CDR3: TGTGCCAGCAGTCACGTGGTTTCGTACCAAGAGACCCAGTACTTC.

This chain connects TRBV29-1 to TRBJ2-3; D tentatively fits TRBD1 or TRBD2 (6 bases each). This CDR3 is 15 amino acids long. From germline, CDR1 is SQVTM and CDR2 ANQGSEA. The V gene lost 3 bases and the J gene lost 4 bases, with 17 bases spanning the gap. The CDR3 DNA reads as TGCAGCGTTGATAGCCTCAGGGGAGGACCAGATACGCAGTATTTT. This translates into CSVDSLRGGPDTQYF.

In its sample, this clone was seen a few times. CDR3 in DNA: TGCAGCGTTGGGGGCAGGTACGAGGGCTACACCTTC. Its translation: CSVGGRYEGYTF. This chain connects TRBV29-1 to TRBJ1-2; possibly TRBD1 for D (5 bases). The germline CDR1 and CDR2 sequences are SQVTM and ANQGSEA. The CDR3 consists of 12 residues. The V gene lost 4 bases and the J gene lost 8 bases, with 14 bases spanning the gap.

The chain joins TRBV7-6 to TRBJ1-1, with D maybe TRBD1 (5 bases). The V and J ends lost 2 bases and 0 bases respectively, with 13 bases between them. The CDR3 sequence is 16 residues long. Germline lookup yields CDR1 SGHVS and CDR2 FNYEAQ. The CDR3 DNA sequence: TGTGCCAGCAGCTTAACCCGGGAGGGGTTGAACACTGAAGCTTTCTTT. It is translated as CASSLTREGLNTEAFF.

V and J are TRBV5-6 and TRBJ1-2; TRBD1 might be the D (5 bases). This CDR3 is built from 13 residues. The V end was cut by 4 bases, the J end by 2 bases, with 9 bases between. Germline V gives CDR1 SGHDT, CDR2 YYEEEE. CDR3 in amino acids: CASSPGRNYGYTF. The DNA for the CDR3 is TGTGCCAGCAGCCCGGGGCGGAACTATGGCTACACCTTC.

This rearrangement joins TRBV7-9 to TRBJ2-5; D is unclear. CDR1 and CDR2 (germline): SEHNR, FQNEAQ (reference sequence). Trimming removed 1 base at V and 4 bases at J, with 13 bases between. There are 15 residues in the CDR3. In nucleotides, the CDR3 is TGTGCCAGCAGCTTAGAGTCGTCTAATAGAGAGACCCAGTACTTC. It is translated as CASSLESSNRETQYF. The full variable domain, completed using reference TRBV7-9 and TRBJ2-5, is DTGVSQNPRHKITKRGQNVTFRCDPISEHNRLYWYRQTLGQGPEFLTYFQNEAQLEKSRLLSDRFSAERPKGSFSTLEIQRTEQGDSAMYLCASSLESSNRETQYFGPGTRLLVL.

In its sample, this clone was seen a few times. The chain carries TRBV29-1 and TRBJ2-1; D is perhaps TRBD2 (6 bases). The CDR3 covers 14 residues. V was shortened by 3 bases and J by 4 bases, with 13 bases between the two germline ends. Germline V gene lookup returns CDR1 SQVTM and CDR2 ANQGSEA. CDR3 nucleotides: TGCAGCGTTGAGTACCCCGGGACTTACAATGAGCAGTTCTTC. This encodes CSVEYPGTYNEQFF.

The rearrangement joins TRBV28 to TRBJ2-7, with a weak D call TRBD1 (7 bases). CDR3 length equals 12 residues. Germline V gene sequence: CDR1 MDHEN, CDR2 SYDVKM. The CDR3 sequence: CATTGRTYEQYF. The CDR3 coding sequence is TGTGCTACGACAGGGAGGACCTACGAGCAGTACTTC.

The chain recombines TRBV29-1 with TRBJ2-7; TRBD1 aligns across 11 bases. Unmatched junction bases numbered 6, after V lost 8 bases and J lost 6 bases. The CDR3 is 12 amino acids. The germline CDR1 and CDR2 sequences are SQVTM and ANQGSEA. CDR3 nucleotides: TGCAGCATCCGGACAGGGGGCACCGAGCAGTACTTC. Its protein product is CSIRTGGTEQYF.

The rearrangement joins TRBV15 to TRBJ1-4; no firm D call. CDR1 and CDR2 (germline): LNHNV, YYDKDF (reference sequence). The V gene lost 5 bases and the J gene lost 4 bases, with 11 bases spanning the gap. CDR3 size: 14 residues. The CDR3 coding sequence is TGTGCCACCAGCTTGGACGGGATTAATGAAAAACTGTTTTTT. This translates into CATSLDGINEKLFF.

This clone was counted only a few times. This chain uses TRBV29-1 with TRBJ1-1, with a weak D call TRBD1 (5 bases). The CDR3 extends over 11 amino acids. Germline CDR1 SQVTM, CDR2 ANQGSEA. V dropped 7 bases and J dropped 11 bases, with 17 bases sitting between them. Here the CDR3 reads CSGMTGGTAFF. The CDR3 DNA sequence: TGCAGCGGCATGACTGGGGGAACGGCTTTCTTT.

This sequence joins TRBV27 and TRBJ2-3, with a tentative D call TRBD2 (6 bases). The CDR3 has 17 residues. Germline V gene data show CDR1 as MNHEY and CDR2 as SMNVEV (reference sequence). Deletions cut 5 bases from V and 0 bases from J, with 18 bases between. The CDR3 DNA is TGTGCCAGCAGTCTGGGACTTGACAACCCTAGCACAGATACGCAGTATTTT. Protein: CASSLGLDNPSTDTQYF.

CDR3 nucleotides: TGTGCCAGCAGTGAACCCCGATACAATGAGCAGTTCTTC. This gives the protein CASSEPRYNEQFF. The chain uses TRBV25-1 and TRBJ2-1, with unresolved D. The V end lost 2 bases, the J end lost 4 bases, and 6 bases lay between the germline ends. Germline loops: CDR1 MGHDK, CDR2 SYGVNS. The CDR3 contains 13 residues.

The chain is built from TRBV29-1 and TRBJ2-7; 8 nucleotides agree with TRBD1. Germline V lookup: CDR1 SQVTM, CDR2 ANQGSEA. Trimming removed 5 bases from V and 4 bases from J; junction bases left unmatched: 10. The CDR3 is made up of 14 amino acids. CDR3 sequence: CSVQDRALTYEQYF. In DNA form, the CDR3 reads TGCAGCGTTCAGGACAGGGCACTTACTTACGAGCAGTACTTC.